These 27 T cell receptor beta chains were sequenced from one sample in a study of metastatic and nonmetastatic thyroid tumors. Thyroid surgery was performed in patients who had received no treatment beforehand. TCRdb reprocessed the PCR reads via MiXCR. The sample shows fewer than 30,000 clones, under 25% of them seen only once. Sequencing input: blood. The source is a male donor with papillary thyroid cancer or a benign thyroid nodule (not recorded which). Some clones in this sample may be carry-over from other donors' samples.

The chain links TRBV6-6 to TRBJ2-7; either TRBD1 or TRBD2 may fit D (5 bases each). The V gene lost 2 bases and the J gene lost 2 bases, with 22 bases spanning the gap. Looked up from germline, CDR1 is MNHNY and CDR2 is SVGAGI (reference sequence). The CDR3 consists of 18 residues. The CDR3 spells CASSYGWIPGRGPYEQYF. For the CDR3, the DNA is TGTGCCAGCAGTTACGGGTGGATTCCGGGACGTGGCCCCTACGAGCAGTACTTC.

This clone was counted many times. Possible read error: a much larger clone is one base away. The J gene is TRBJ1-2, the V gene TRBV25-1; D call uncertain. Deletions cut 7 bases from V and 7 bases from J, with 13 bases between. Germline-derived CDR1 and CDR2 are MGHDK and SYGVNS. The CDR3 is 12 residues long. The CDR3 reads CASNGNGVGYTF. The CDR3 region has the DNA TGTGCCAGCAATGGCAATGGGGTTGGCTACACCTTC.

This clone was observed many times. This chain connects TRBV12-3 or TRBV12-4 to TRBJ2-2; the match to TRBD1 covers 10 bases. With V trimmed by 6 bases and J by 8 bases, 9 bases remained unmatched. The length of the CDR3 is 15 residues. The CDR3 DNA reads TGTGCCAGCAGGGAAAGACAGGGGGCGACGGGGGAGCTGTTTTTT. Translating gives CASRERQGATGELFF.

There are many counts of this clone. The chain couples TRBV27 to TRBJ1-5, with no clear D. The CDR3 runs to 12 residues. V dropped 3 bases and J dropped 6 bases, with 6 bases sitting between them. Germline values: CDR1 MNHEY, CDR2 SMNVEV (reference sequence). The CDR3 DNA is TGTGCCAGCAGTTTGGTGGGTCAGCCCCAGCATTTT. Translated: CASSLVGQPQHF.

The chain couples TRBV10-2 to TRBJ1-1; D is ambiguous. This CDR3 is 11 amino acids long. Germline CDR1 WSHSY, CDR2 SAAADI. CDR3 residues: CGSTWNTEAFF. The CDR3 bases are TGCGGGAGCACCTGGAACACTGAAGCTTTCTTT.

This clone came up many times. A much bigger clone sits one base away, suggesting this may be a read error. The chain carries TRBV7-9 and TRBJ1-4, with TRBD1 matching over 9 bases. The CDR3 is 14 residues long. The trim removed 5 bases at V and 7 bases at J, leaving 5 bases unmatched. The germline V gene has CDR1 SEHNR and CDR2 FQNEAQ (reference sequence). The DNA for the CDR3 is TGTGCCAGCAGCCCCGGGACAGGGATTGAAAAACTGTTTTTT. This codes for CASSPGTGIEKLFF.

A few counts support this clone. The junction does not match germline at one end; this may be a read error. This chain links TRBV27 with TRBJ2-1, with D uncertain. CDR3 length equals 12 residues. CDR1 MNHEY and CDR2 SMNVEV come from the germline V gene (reference sequence). The CDR3 loop is CVSSPSRYEQFF. The DNA of the CDR3 is TGTGTCAGCAGTCCGTCTAGGTATGAGCAGTTCTTC.

This clone came up once. The chain uses TRBV28 and TRBJ2-5; D could derive from TRBD1 or TRBD2 (5 bases each). Looked up from germline, CDR1 is MDHEN and CDR2 is SYDVKM. V dropped 3 bases and J dropped 2 bases, with 13 bases sitting between them. This CDR3 spans 15 amino acids. The chain's CDR3 is CASSFWARGQETQYF. In DNA form, the CDR3 reads TGTGCCAGCAGTTTTTGGGCGAGGGGACAAGAGACCCAGTACTTC.

This clone was counted at least ten times. This chain uses TRBV27 with TRBJ1-2; 8 positions agree with TRBD1. Looked up from germline, CDR1 is MNHEY and CDR2 is SMNVEV (reference sequence). The CDR3 is made up of 14 amino acids. The junction had 5 bases not matched to a gene; V was cut back by 3 bases and J by 5 bases. DNA of the CDR3: TGTGCCAGCAGTTTCAGGGGGCCGCTTTATGGCTACACCTTC. Encoded protein: CASSFRGPLYGYTF.

This clone has a count of ten or more. The chain links TRBV5-6 to TRBJ1-2, with D hard to call. Trimming cost V 5 bases and J 3 bases, with 8 bases left between them. This CDR3 has 12 residues. Germline V gene lookup returns CDR1 SGHDT and CDR2 YYEEEE. Written as DNA, the CDR3 is TGTGCCAGCAGTAGTCGTGACTATGGCTACACCTTC. It yields the protein CASSSRDYGYTF.

Concerning this clone: A much larger clone lies a single base off, so this may be a read error. The V gene is TRBV5-5, the J gene TRBJ1-1; D unresolved. Germline V gene data show CDR1 as SGHKS and CDR2 as YYEKEE (reference sequence). CDR3 length equals 16 residues. The CDR3 loop reads CASSLVAWRKGAEAFF. The CDR3 nucleotides read TGTGCCAGCAGCTTGGTGGCCTGGAGAAAGGGCGCTGAGGCTTTCTTT. Full variable domain (remainder filled in from reference TRBV5-5 and TRBJ1-1): DAGVTQSPTHLIKTRGQQVTLRCSPISGHKSVSWYQQVLGQGPQFIFQYYEKEERGRGNFPDRFSARQFPNYSSELNVNALLLGDSALYLCASSLVAWRKGAEAFFGQGTRLTVV.

V is TRBV6-1 and J is TRBJ2-2; TRBD2 matches 12 bases. The junction had 2 bases not matched to a gene; V was cut back by 3 bases and J by 6 bases. From germline, CDR1 is MNHNS and CDR2 SASEGT. The CDR3 covers 15 residues. CDR3 sequence reads: CASSETSGSPGELFF. CDR3 nucleotides: TGTGCCAGCAGTGAGACTAGCGGGAGCCCCGGGGAGCTGTTTTTT.

This clone was recorded a few times. A read error may account for a junction end that differs from germline. The chain uses TRBV20-1 and TRBJ1-2; D unresolved. This CDR3 spans 13 amino acids. Looked up from germline, CDR1 is DFQATT and CDR2 is SNEGSKA (reference sequence). This CDR3 reads CSATLRDPYCYTF. CDR3 DNA sequence: TGCAGTGCTACCCTGCGTGATCCCTATTGCTACACCTTC.

This clone was detected many times. The chain is built from TRBV2 and TRBJ1-2; 7 bases match TRBD1. Germline assignment: CDR1 SNHLY and CDR2 FYNNEI. The CDR3 spans 13 residues. V shed 3 bases, J shed 4 bases, and the junction held 2 bases outside the gene matches. The CDR3 reads CASSEGTAYGYTF. For the CDR3, the DNA is TGTGCCAGCAGTGAGGGGACAGCCTATGGCTACACCTTC.

As regards this clone: At one of its ends the junction is not consistent with the germline gene, which may arise from a read error. The chain carries TRBV6-1 and TRBJ1-5; 7 bases line up with TRBD1. The CDR3 totals 15 residues. Germline V gene data show CDR1 as MNHNS and CDR2 as SASEGT. The CDR3 protein is CASNPTGESNQPQHF. The CDR3 DNA reads as TGTGCTAGCAATCCAACAGGGGAAAGCAATCAGCCCCAGCATTTT.

The table lists this clone with many counts. The chain has TRBV24-1 and TRBJ2-7; D is unresolved. Trimming stripped 3 bases from V and 7 bases from J, with 27 bases between. This CDR3 region has 18 residues. CDR1 is KGHDR and CDR2 is SFDVKD in the germline V gene. CDR3 amino acids: CATSDPLLFRAPEEEQYF. The CDR3 nucleotides are TGTGCCACCAGTGATCCGCTATTATTCCGGGCCCCAGAGGAGGAGCAGTACTTC.

This clone showed up many times. Other DNA sequences in this specimen translate into the identical CDR3. The chain links TRBV27 to TRBJ1-4; D perhaps matches TRBD1 (5 bases). The V gene's germline CDR1 is MNHEY and CDR2 SMNVEV (reference sequence). Trimming took 2 bases from V and 8 from J, leaving 12 bases between them. The CDR3 contains 14 residues. The DNA of the CDR3 is TGTGCCAGCAGTTTACGACAGATGGGAGAAAAACTGTTTTTT. Its protein product is CASSLRQMGEKLFF.

With regard to this clone: The junction and the germline gene differ at one end; a read error may be behind it. This chain joins TRBV2 and TRBJ1-1; 7 nucleotides line up with TRBD1. CDR1 and CDR2 (germline): SNHLY, FYNNEI. This CDR3 has 15 amino acids. For the CDR3, the DNA is TGTGCCAGCAGTGAATCACAGGGGATGAACATTGAAGCTTTCTTT. Amino acids: CASSESQGMNIEAFF.

The chain combines TRBV11-2 with TRBJ2-7; D gene uncertain. Trimming took 1 base from V and 2 from J, leaving 9 bases between them. Germline loops: CDR1 SGHAT, CDR2 FQNNGV. CDR3 length: 14 residues. CDR3 nucleotides: TGTGCCAGCAGCTTAGTCCTAGAGGCCTACGAGCAGTACTTC. Its protein is CASSLVLEAYEQYF.

A word on this clone: Mismatch with germline at one junction end may stem from a read error. The same CDR3 can be traced to other DNA sequences in this sample. This chain connects TRBV5-1 to TRBJ1-3, with unresolved D. The CDR3 runs 11 residues. Germline V gene sequence: CDR1 SGHRS, CDR2 YFSETQ. CDR3 DNA sequence: TGCGCCAGTAGCTTCGGGAACACCATATATTTT. Its protein product is CASSFGNTIYF.

This clone has ten or more counts. This rearrangement joins TRBV29-1 to TRBJ2-7; D is uncertain. V lost 4 bases and J 2 bases, leaving 6 bases between the germline ends. Germline V gene data show CDR1 as SQVTM and CDR2 as ANQGSEA. The CDR3 is made up of 11 amino acids. The CDR3 bases are TGCAGCGTTGTAGTTCCCTACGAGCAGTACTTC. Its protein is CSVVVPYEQYF.

The chain carries TRBV5-6 and TRBJ1-2; D uncertain. There are 16 residues in the CDR3. Germline-derived CDR1 and CDR2 are SGHDT and YYEEEE. Trimming cost V 4 bases and J 0 bases, with 16 bases left between them. In DNA form, the CDR3 reads TGTGCCAGCAGCCCCCCCCTCTCAAGGGCTAACTATGGCTACACCTTC. Its protein product is CASSPPLSRANYGYTF.

This clone has ten or more counts. V and J are TRBV20-1 and TRBJ2-1; 10 bases are a match to TRBD2. CDR1 and CDR2 (germline): DFQATT, SNEGSKA (reference sequence). J was trimmed by 5 bases and V by 5 bases; bases with no gene match: 6. This CDR3 is 14 amino acids long. CDR3 nucleotides: TGCAGTGCTGTAGCGGGAGGTCCTCACAATGAGCAGTTCTTC. It translates to CSAVAGGPHNEQFF.

This clone was detected many times. V usage is TRBV14 and J usage is TRBJ1-6; D is ambiguous. This CDR3 has 16 amino acids. Germline V gene data show CDR1 as SGHDN and CDR2 as FVKESK. V dropped 3 bases and J dropped 3 bases, with 12 bases sitting between them. CDR3 sequence: CASSQGRESYNSPLHF. As DNA, the CDR3 is TGTGCCAGCAGCCAGGGCAGAGAGAGCTATAATTCACCCCTCCACTTT.

The chain links TRBV6-2 or TRBV6-3 to TRBJ2-6; TRBD1 is a possible D gene (5 bases). The CDR3 totals 17 residues. V lost 2 bases to trimming and J lost 0 bases, with 11 bases between them. Looked up from germline, CDR1 is MNHEY and CDR2 is SVGEGT. The CDR3 spells CASSYGAANSGANVLTF. The CDR3 bases are TGTGCCAGCAGTTACGGGGCAGCAAACTCTGGGGCCAACGTCCTGACTTTC.

This clone was found many times. Other DNA sequences in the same sample also yield this CDR3. V usage is TRBV20-1 and J usage is TRBJ2-7; TRBD2 matches 8 bases. The CDR3 is 18 residues long. Trimming took 4 bases from V and 4 from J; bases not matched to a gene: 21. Per germline, CDR1 DFQATT and CDR2 SNEGSKA (reference sequence). CDR3 nucleotides: TGCAGTGCTACCAATCCCGGGACGAGCGGGAGTAATATGTACGAGCAGTACTTC. Translation: CSATNPGTSGSNMYEQYF.

This clone is labeled medium-sized. V and J are TRBV4-1 and TRBJ1-4; no reliable D call. The V and J ends lost 4 bases and 2 bases respectively, with 11 bases between them. This CDR3 region has 15 residues. Germline loops: CDR1 MGHRA, CDR2 YSYEKL. The CDR3 DNA sequence: TGCGCCAGCAGCCCTCGGAGGTCGACTAATGAAAAACTGTTTTTT. Translation gives CASSPRRSTNEKLFF.